This T cell receptor (beta chain) was documented in a study of control samples from healthy donors and cancer patients. The data were produced by immunoSEQ multiplex PCR, yet TCRdb's version contains in-frame clones alone and is incomplete. The sample yields about 170,000 clones, around 92% seen once. Sequencing was done on a sample of blood. The clonotype comes from a woman aged 25-40 years in good health.

CDR3 residues: CASSPGQGATMNTEAFF. CDR3 nucleotide sequence: TGTGCCAGCAGCCCCGGACAGGGGGCTACCATGAACACTGAAGCTTTCTTT. The chain carries TRBV27 and TRBJ1-1; 11 bases align to TRBD1. Looked up from germline, CDR1 is MNHEY and CDR2 is SMNVEV (reference sequence). The length of the CDR3 is 17 residues. Trimming cost V 6 bases and J 0 bases; bases outside gene matches: 9.